This TCR beta chain was retrieved from a study of cytomegalovirus exposure and HLA in healthy donors. Regarding the study as a whole: Sequences of the TCR beta chain were said to predict the HLA-A and HLA-B alleles of most subjects accurately. Sequencing probably produced one cluster of sequence variants that were highly shared. For TCR beta chains, V- and J-gene trimming was later linked to a missense DCLRE1C variant. In vitro assays verified that three CMV-associated chains recognized CMV antigens specifically.

CDR3 length equals 15 residues. V was clipped by 5 bases and J by 1 base; unmatched bases: 7. The V gene's germline CDR1 is SGHTA and CDR2 FQGTGA. As regards this clone: The antigen is unknown.

With 60 Vbeta and 13 Jbeta primers, the PCR was carried out. Profiled with immunoSEQ multiplex PCR; TCRdb holds only in-frame clones, not every one. The sample records 100,000 to 150,000 clones, over 70% being singletons. The clonotype originates from a woman in her thirties or forties in good health and CMV-seronegative. V is TRBV7-3 and J is TRBJ1-2; 7 nucleotides agree with TRBD1. Sequencing was done on a sample of PBMCs. The DNA of the CDR3 is TGTGCCAGCAGCCCTCGGACAGGCGATAACTATGGCTACACCTTC. It yields the protein CASSPRTGDNYGYTF.